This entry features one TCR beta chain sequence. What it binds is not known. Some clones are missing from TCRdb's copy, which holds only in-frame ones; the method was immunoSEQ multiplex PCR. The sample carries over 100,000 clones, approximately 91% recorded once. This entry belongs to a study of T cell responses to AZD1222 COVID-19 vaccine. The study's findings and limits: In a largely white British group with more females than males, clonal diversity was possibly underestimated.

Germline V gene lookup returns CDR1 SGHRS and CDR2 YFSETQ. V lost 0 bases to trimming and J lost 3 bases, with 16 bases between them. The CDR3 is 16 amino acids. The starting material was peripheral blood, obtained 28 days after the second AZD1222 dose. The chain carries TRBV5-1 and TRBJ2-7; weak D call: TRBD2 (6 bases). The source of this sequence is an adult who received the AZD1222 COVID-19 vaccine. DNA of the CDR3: TGCGCCAGCAGCTTGGGGGACTCCTACCCCCGCTACGAGCAGTACTTC. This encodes CASSLGDSYPRYEQYF.